A selection of T cell receptor beta chains follows, all from one sample in a study of T-cell memory formation after mild COVID-19. TCRdb recomputed calls from the 5' RACE reads with MiXCR, one row per CDR3 protein. The repertoire includes more than 300,000 distinct CDR3 sequences, around 13% of them detected once, and roughly 20% sits in the top ten. Sequencing was performed on PBMCs or a T cell subset sorted from them (not recorded which). The receptors shown here come from a man younger than 30 who had mild COVID-19 (a few samples of this study predate the infection). Cell type and time point are not known. Both conserved end residues are part of each CDR3. A D gene is named only where the DNA matches it firmly. The size of a clone is reported for some rows only, either as once, few or many, or as a class for expanded clones.

d_call: TRBD1; v_call: TRBV27; clone_size: few; j_call: TRBJ2-2; cdr3_nt: TGTGCCAGCAGTCTCCGACAGGGGGCTTCCGGGGAGCTGTTTTTT; cdr3_aa: CASSLRQGASGELFF
d_call: TRBD1; v_call: TRBV15; clone_size: .; j_call: TRBJ2-3; cdr3_nt: TGTGCCACCAGCAGAGATCAACAGGGGGGTGGCACAGATACGCAGTATTTT; cdr3_aa: CATSRDQQGGGTDTQYF
d_call: .; v_call: TRBV6-6; clone_size: .; j_call: TRBJ1-4; cdr3_nt: TGTGCCAGCTACCCCCGGGGGGCAGGCAATGAAAAACTGTTTTTT; cdr3_aa: CASYPRGAGNEKLFF
d_call: .; v_call: TRBV7-8; clone_size: .; j_call: TRBJ2-2; cdr3_nt: TGTGCCAGCAGCTTCAGGGCGGGGGAGCTGTTTTTT; cdr3_aa: CASSFRAGELFF
d_call: TRBD1; v_call: TRBV6-5; clone_size: few; j_call: TRBJ2-3; cdr3_nt: TGTGCCAGCAGTCGGGACAGGGGGCAGTATTGGGCAGATACGCAGTATTTT; cdr3_aa: CASSRDRGQYWADTQYF
d_call: .; v_call: TRBV21-1; clone_size: .; j_call: TRBJ1-2; cdr3_nt: TGTGCCAGCAGCTGGGGACAGGGTCAAGGCTACACCTTC; cdr3_aa: CASSWGQGQGYTF
d_call: .; v_call: TRBV7-8; clone_size: .; j_call: TRBJ1-1; cdr3_nt: TGTGCCAGCAGCCAAACGTGGAAGAACACTGAAGCTTTCTTT; cdr3_aa: CASSQTWKNTEAFF
d_call: .; v_call: TRBV7-9; clone_size: few; j_call: TRBJ2-1; cdr3_nt: TGTGCCAGCAGCTTAGGGACGGAGCGCACTGAGCAGTTCTTC; cdr3_aa: CASSLGTERTEQFF
d_call: TRBD1; v_call: TRBV6-6; clone_size: few; j_call: TRBJ1-1; cdr3_nt: TGTGCCAGCAGTTACTCCGGGCTGGGACAGCTGAACACTGAAGCTTTCTTT; cdr3_aa: CASSYSGLGQLNTEAFF
d_call: TRBD1; v_call: TRBV4-3; clone_size: .; j_call: TRBJ1-2; cdr3_nt: TGCGCCAGCAGCCAACAAACCGGGACAGGGGCCGGCTACACCTTC; cdr3_aa: CASSQQTGTGAGYTF
d_call: .; v_call: TRBV12-3/TRBV12-4; clone_size: few; j_call: TRBJ2-5; cdr3_nt: TGTGCCAGCCAACAGGGATACCAAGAGACCCAGTACTTC; cdr3_aa: CASQQGYQETQYF
d_call: TRBD1; v_call: TRBV12-3/TRBV12-4; clone_size: many; j_call: TRBJ2-1; cdr3_nt: TGTGCCAGCAGTCCGCGGACAGGGAGGTATGAGCAGTTCTTC; cdr3_aa: CASSPRTGRYEQFF
d_call: TRBD1; v_call: TRBV5-6; clone_size: few; j_call: TRBJ2-5; cdr3_nt: TGTGCCAGCAGCAAGGGACAGGGAGAGACCCAGTACTTC; cdr3_aa: CASSKGQGETQYF
d_call: TRBD1; v_call: TRBV6-5; clone_size: .; j_call: TRBJ1-1; cdr3_nt: TGTGCCAGCAGGGATACCGGGACAGGATACCCCCAAGCTTTCTTT; cdr3_aa: CASRDTGTGYPQAFF
d_call: TRBD2; v_call: TRBV20-1; clone_size: few; j_call: TRBJ2-3; cdr3_nt: TGCAGTGCCCAATCGACTAGCATCAGCACAGATACGCAGTATTTT; cdr3_aa: CSAQSTSISTDTQYF
d_call: .; v_call: TRBV7-3; clone_size: .; j_call: TRBJ2-2; cdr3_nt: TGTGCCATCCATGACAGCCGCACCGGGGAGCTGTTTTTT; cdr3_aa: CAIHDSRTGELFF
d_call: TRBD2; v_call: TRBV6-2/TRBV6-3; clone_size: .; j_call: TRBJ2-3; cdr3_nt: TGTGCCAGCAGATTAGCGGGGGGGCAAGATACGCAGTATTTT; cdr3_aa: CASRLAGGQDTQYF
d_call: TRBD2; v_call: TRBV10-3; clone_size: .; j_call: TRBJ2-3; cdr3_nt: TGTGCCATCAGTGAGTCCGTACTAGCGGGGGACACAGATACGCAGTATTTT; cdr3_aa: CAISESVLAGDTDTQYF
d_call: .; v_call: TRBV7-9; clone_size: .; j_call: TRBJ1-1; cdr3_nt: TGTGCCAGCAGCTTAGCTAGGGCGGGGAACACTGAAGCTTTCTTT; cdr3_aa: CASSLARAGNTEAFF
d_call: TRBD2; v_call: TRBV12-3/TRBV12-4; clone_size: few; j_call: TRBJ2-3; cdr3_nt: TGTGCCAGCAAAAGACTAGCGGGGGGAGTTACAGATACGCAGTATTTT; cdr3_aa: CASKRLAGGVTDTQYF
d_call: TRBD1; v_call: TRBV14; clone_size: .; j_call: TRBJ2-4; cdr3_nt: TGTGCCAGCAGCCAAGTCAGGGGGTCGGGAAAAAACATTCAGTACTTC; cdr3_aa: CASSQVRGSGKNIQYF
d_call: .; v_call: TRBV5-7; clone_size: .; j_call: TRBJ2-3; cdr3_nt: TGTGCCAGCAGCTCGACTCTAGCTGGGGCAGCAGATACGCAGTATTTT; cdr3_aa: CASSSTLAGAADTQYF
d_call: TRBD2; v_call: TRBV7-9; clone_size: few; j_call: TRBJ2-5; cdr3_nt: TGTGCCAGCAGCCGTACTAGCGGGGGGAAAGAGACCCAGTACTTC; cdr3_aa: CASSRTSGGKETQYF
d_call: .; v_call: TRBV10-3; clone_size: few; j_call: TRBJ2-7; cdr3_nt: TGTGCCATCAGTCCGGGCAGCAAGTCATCTCCCGAGCAGTACTTC; cdr3_aa: CAISPGSKSSPEQYF
d_call: .; v_call: TRBV3-1; clone_size: few; j_call: TRBJ1-1; cdr3_nt: TGTGCCAGCAGCCAGGCGGGACGAGCTTTCACTGAAGCTTTCTTT; cdr3_aa: CASSQAGRAFTEAFF
d_call: .; v_call: TRBV4-1; clone_size: few; j_call: TRBJ1-3; cdr3_nt: TGCGCCAGCAGCCAAGTCGACGCTGGAAACACCATATATTTT; cdr3_aa: CASSQVDAGNTIYF
d_call: .; v_call: TRBV4-3; clone_size: .; j_call: TRBJ2-2; cdr3_nt: TGCGCCAGCAGCCTAAGGTGGGGGGCCGGGGAGCTGTTTTTT; cdr3_aa: CASSLRWGAGELFF
d_call: .; v_call: TRBV29-1; clone_size: .; j_call: TRBJ1-1; cdr3_nt: TGCAGCGGGGGGCCTCATTCGAACACTGAAGCTTTCTTT; cdr3_aa: CSGGPHSNTEAFF
d_call: .; v_call: TRBV5-6; clone_size: .; j_call: TRBJ2-5; cdr3_nt: TGTGCCAGCAGCTTGGATACGGGGGAGACCCAGTACTTC; cdr3_aa: CASSLDTGETQYF
d_call: TRBD1; v_call: TRBV7-2; clone_size: few; j_call: TRBJ1-2; cdr3_nt: TGTGCCAGCAGCCCCGGGACAGTAGGCTACACCTTC; cdr3_aa: CASSPGTVGYTF
d_call: TRBD1; v_call: TRBV7-8; clone_size: few; j_call: TRBJ2-1; cdr3_nt: TGTGCCAGCAGCCCAGGGGGCCTAGACGCCCGGGTCTACAATGAGCAGTTCTTC; cdr3_aa: CASSPGGLDARVYNEQFF
d_call: TRBD1; v_call: TRBV12-3/TRBV12-4; clone_size: .; j_call: TRBJ1-2; cdr3_nt: TGTGCCAGCAGTCCAAACGACAGGGGCACTTATGGCTACACCTTC; cdr3_aa: CASSPNDRGTYGYTF
d_call: .; v_call: TRBV12-3/TRBV12-4; clone_size: few; j_call: TRBJ1-1; cdr3_nt: TGTGCCAGCAGTGAGGACAGTGAAGCTTTCTTT; cdr3_aa: CASSEDSEAFF
d_call: .; v_call: TRBV4-2; clone_size: few; j_call: TRBJ1-3; cdr3_nt: TGTGCCAGCAGCCAAGTCCCCCTCAGGGGTCTAGGAAACACCATATATTTT; cdr3_aa: CASSQVPLRGLGNTIYF
d_call: TRBD1; v_call: TRBV5-5; clone_size: .; j_call: TRBJ2-5; cdr3_nt: TGTGCCAGCAGCTTGGGATTGACAGGGCTCAAGACCCAGTACTTC; cdr3_aa: CASSLGLTGLKTQYF
d_call: .; v_call: TRBV19; clone_size: .; j_call: TRBJ1-3; cdr3_nt: TGTGCCGCCCGAAGGGGAAACACCATATATTTT; cdr3_aa: CAARRGNTIYF
d_call: .; v_call: TRBV29-1; clone_size: few; j_call: TRBJ2-5; cdr3_nt: TGCAGCCTCTGGGGGGATATCCAAGAGACCCAGTACTTC; cdr3_aa: CSLWGDIQETQYF
d_call: .; v_call: TRBV7-2; clone_size: many; j_call: TRBJ2-1; cdr3_nt: TGTGCCAGCAGCTTATGGCGGGGTGACTACAATGAGCAGTTCTTC; cdr3_aa: CASSLWRGDYNEQFF
d_call: .; v_call: TRBV6-1; clone_size: .; j_call: TRBJ1-6; cdr3_nt: TGTGCCAGCAGTGATTATTCCGGGACGCTTCGGGCACCCCTCCACTTT; cdr3_aa: CASSDYSGTLRAPLHF
d_call: .; v_call: TRBV25-1; clone_size: few; j_call: TRBJ1-4; cdr3_nt: TGTGCCAGCAGTGACGGTACCTACCATAGTGAAAAACTGTTTTTT; cdr3_aa: CASSDGTYHSEKLFF
d_call: .; v_call: TRBV20-1; clone_size: many; j_call: TRBJ1-2; cdr3_nt: TGCAGTGCTAGTCGGAGGGATTATGGCTACACCTTC; cdr3_aa: CSASRRDYGYTF
d_call: .; v_call: TRBV11-2; clone_size: .; j_call: TRBJ1-1; cdr3_nt: TGTGCCAGCAGCTTAATTACTCGGGCGATGAACACTGAAGCTTTCTTT; cdr3_aa: CASSLITRAMNTEAFF
d_call: TRBD2; v_call: TRBV4-3; clone_size: few; j_call: TRBJ2-7; cdr3_nt: TGCGCCAGCAGCCAAGATCCTCGAAGCGGGGGACTATTAGAGCAGTACTTC; cdr3_aa: CASSQDPRSGGLLEQYF
d_call: TRBD1; v_call: TRBV6-2/TRBV6-3; clone_size: .; j_call: TRBJ2-7; cdr3_nt: TGTGCCAGCAGTGGGACAGGGGGCTTCTACGAGCAGTACTTC; cdr3_aa: CASSGTGGFYEQYF
d_call: TRBD2; v_call: TRBV10-3; clone_size: few; j_call: TRBJ2-7; cdr3_nt: TGTGCCATCTCAGTAGGACTAGGAGCCTACGAGCAGTACTTC; cdr3_aa: CAISVGLGAYEQYF
d_call: .; v_call: TRBV7-9; clone_size: .; j_call: TRBJ1-1; cdr3_nt: TGTGCCAGCAGCGCGGACGGACCCGCTCCTTTCTTT; cdr3_aa: CASSADGPAPFF
d_call: TRBD1; v_call: TRBV12-3/TRBV12-4; clone_size: many; j_call: TRBJ2-5; cdr3_nt: TGTGCCAGCAGCCCAGGGGGTCTAAAAGAGACCCAGTACTTC; cdr3_aa: CASSPGGLKETQYF
d_call: TRBD2; v_call: TRBV7-8; clone_size: .; j_call: TRBJ2-1; cdr3_nt: TGTGCCAGTAGGCTAGCGGGGGGGAATGAGCAGTTCTTC; cdr3_aa: CASRLAGGNEQFF
d_call: .; v_call: TRBV20-1; clone_size: .; j_call: TRBJ2-3; cdr3_nt: TGCAGTGCTATTTTGCAGACAGATACGCAGTATTTT; cdr3_aa: CSAILQTDTQYF
d_call: .; v_call: TRBV5-1; clone_size: many; j_call: TRBJ2-1; cdr3_nt: TGCGCCAGCAGCTCCGGGACTTTCAGCTCCTACAATGAGCAGTTCTTC; cdr3_aa: CASSSGTFSSYNEQFF
d_call: TRBD1; v_call: TRBV4-3; clone_size: few; j_call: TRBJ2-1; cdr3_nt: TGCGCCAGCAGCCACCACCCGGGACAGGGGAATAGTGAGCAGTTCTTC; cdr3_aa: CASSHHPGQGNSEQFF
d_call: TRBD1; v_call: TRBV7-9; clone_size: .; j_call: TRBJ2-3; cdr3_nt: TGTGCCAGCAGCTTACAGGGGGTCGGCACAGATACGCAGTATTTT; cdr3_aa: CASSLQGVGTDTQYF
d_call: .; v_call: TRBV11-2; clone_size: few; j_call: TRBJ2-1; cdr3_nt: TGTGCCAGCAGCGGAGCGGCGGGATCCTCCTACAATGAGCAGTTCTTC; cdr3_aa: CASSGAAGSSYNEQFF
d_call: .; v_call: TRBV6-1; clone_size: .; j_call: TRBJ2-3; cdr3_nt: TGTGCCAGCAGCCGCTGGGGGGTCCAGTGGCCAGATACGCAGTATTTT; cdr3_aa: CASSRWGVQWPDTQYF
d_call: .; v_call: TRBV4-3; clone_size: many; j_call: TRBJ2-3; cdr3_nt: TGCGCCAGCAGCCAAGTAGGAGCAAGCACAGATACGCAGTATTTT; cdr3_aa: CASSQVGASTDTQYF